The 7 T cell receptor beta chains reported below all come from one sample, sequenced in a study of T cell repertoires in cytomegalovirus infection. A single record per CDR3 protein comes from TCRdb applying MiXCR to the reads. The sample lists 740,000 or so distinct CDR3 sequences, 35% to 45% seen once, with roughly 2.9% in the top ten. The sequencing input was PBMCs. These receptors originate from a human donor in good health (CMV status not recorded). Some clones in this sample may be carry-over from other donors' samples.

This clonotype was seen many times. The chain couples TRBV7-2 to TRBJ1-5; 7 bases line up with TRBD1. The length of the CDR3 is 14 residues. The J segment lost 3 bases and the V segment lost 3 bases, leaving 2 bases of the junction unmatched. Germline-derived CDR1 and CDR2 are SGHTA and FQGNSA. The CDR3 nucleotides are TGTGCCAGCAGCTTGGACAGGCACAATCAGCCCCAGCATTTT. This sequence encodes CASSLDRHNQPQHF.

This sequence joins TRBV5-1 and TRBJ2-7; 9 nucleotides match TRBD1. The ends lost 3 bases at V and 7 bases at J; junction bases unmatched: 8. The CDR3 has 14 amino acids. The germline V gene encodes CDR1 SGHRS and CDR2 YFSETQ. The CDR3 DNA reads TGCGCCAGCAGCTCTCGGACAGGGGAAAAGGAGCAGTACTTC. Its protein is CASSSRTGEKEQYF.

This clonotype was observed a single time. The CDR3 does not end in the conserved phenylalanine or tryptophan, so this is likely a read error. This chain connects TRBV7-6 to TRBJ2-5; D uncertain. There are 14 residues in the CDR3. Trimming removed 4 bases from V and 5 bases from J, with 14 bases in between. The germline V gene has CDR1 SGHVS and CDR2 FNYEAQ. CDR3 loop: CASSSSTYSETQYL. The CDR3 coding sequence is TGTGCCAGCAGCTCCTCGACATATTCGGAGACCCAGTACTTA.

This clonotype was found a few times. The genes are TRBV5-6 and TRBJ1-5, with D perhaps TRBD1 (6 bases). V was cut by 1 base and J by 6 bases, with 8 bases left in between. From germline, CDR1 is SGHDT and CDR2 YYEEEE. The CDR3 sequence is 13 residues long. CDR3 coding DNA: TGTGCCAGCAGCTTGTTAGGGGGTCAGCCCCAGCATTTT. As protein: CASSLLGGQPQHF.

This chain joins TRBV5-1 and TRBJ1-5, with D unclear. Deletions cut 0 bases from V and 4 bases from J, with 11 bases between. Germline CDR1 SGHRS, CDR2 YFSETQ. There are 15 residues in the CDR3. The CDR3 bases are TGCGCCAGCAGCTTGGGACTGGGAGCTAATCAGCCCCAGCATTTT. This codes for CASSLGLGANQPQHF.

This clonotype was counted between two and nine times. J is TRBJ2-7 and V is TRBV6-6; a possible D gene is TRBD2 (6 bases). This CDR3 is built from 17 residues. Trimming shortened V by 2 bases and J by 3 bases, and 20 bases separated the two germline ends. Germline values: CDR1 MNHNY, CDR2 SVGAGI (reference sequence). CDR3: CASSYQSTLGTYYEQYF. The CDR3, as DNA: TGTGCCAGCAGTTACCAGAGCACATTGGGGACTTACTACGAGCAGTACTTC.

This clonotype was recorded at least ten times. The V call is TRBV7-2, the J call TRBJ1-5; D gene ambiguous. Germline CDR1 reads SGHTA; CDR2 reads FQGNSA. The CDR3 sequence is 14 residues long. V lost 6 bases and J 3 bases, leaving 12 bases between the germline ends. CDR3 sequence reads: CASSLGRVNQPQHF. Written as DNA, the CDR3 is TGTGCCAGCAGTCTCGGACGGGTCAATCAGCCCCAGCATTTT.